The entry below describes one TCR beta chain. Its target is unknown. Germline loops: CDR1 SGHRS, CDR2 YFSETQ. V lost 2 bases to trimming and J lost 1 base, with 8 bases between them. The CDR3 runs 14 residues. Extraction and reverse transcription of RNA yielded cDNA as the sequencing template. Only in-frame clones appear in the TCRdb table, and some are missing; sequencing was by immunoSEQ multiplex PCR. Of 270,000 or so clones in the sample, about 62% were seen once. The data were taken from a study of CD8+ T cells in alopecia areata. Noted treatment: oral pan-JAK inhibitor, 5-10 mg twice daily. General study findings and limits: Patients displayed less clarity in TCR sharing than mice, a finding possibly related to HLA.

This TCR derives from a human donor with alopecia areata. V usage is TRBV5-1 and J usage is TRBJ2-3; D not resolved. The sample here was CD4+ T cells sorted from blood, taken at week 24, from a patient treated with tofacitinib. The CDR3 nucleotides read TGCGCCAGCAGCTTAGATCTCGGCACAGATACGCAGTATTTT. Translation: CASSLDLGTDTQYF.